This T cell receptor beta chain appears in the sequencing data of a study of T-cell reconstitution after alpha-beta-depleted transplantation in children. General study findings and limits: There were reportedly several hundred expanded graft clones from which alpha-beta T cells came about two months after transplant. Among T cells one year after transplant, newly produced cells accounted for most counts and diversity. Several patients had high TCRbeta diversity at day 60; it came from surviving recipient T cells and thymic progenitors.

The authors prepared the TCRbeta library with unique molecular identifiers. TCRdb re-analysed the PCR reads in MiXCR, keeping a single row per CDR3 protein. The sample has around 200,000 distinct CDR3 sequences; roughly 10% are singletons. This clonotype was seen many times. Its antigen remains unidentified. The CDR3 length is 15 residues. In germline, CDR1 is SGHKS, CDR2 YYEKEE (reference sequence). Trimming took 3 bases from V and 1 from J, leaving 12 bases between them. The chain joins TRBV5-5 to TRBJ2-3; D is possibly TRBD2 (5 bases). The origin of this receptor is a child younger than two with acute myeloid leukemia, due to receive a stem cell transplant. Sample: PBMCs, taken before TCRalphabeta/CD19-depleted stem cell transplant. The CDR3 reads CASSSPPEGTDTQYF. The DNA of the CDR3 is TGTGCCAGCAGCTCCCCACCGGAGGGCACAGATACGCAGTATTTT.